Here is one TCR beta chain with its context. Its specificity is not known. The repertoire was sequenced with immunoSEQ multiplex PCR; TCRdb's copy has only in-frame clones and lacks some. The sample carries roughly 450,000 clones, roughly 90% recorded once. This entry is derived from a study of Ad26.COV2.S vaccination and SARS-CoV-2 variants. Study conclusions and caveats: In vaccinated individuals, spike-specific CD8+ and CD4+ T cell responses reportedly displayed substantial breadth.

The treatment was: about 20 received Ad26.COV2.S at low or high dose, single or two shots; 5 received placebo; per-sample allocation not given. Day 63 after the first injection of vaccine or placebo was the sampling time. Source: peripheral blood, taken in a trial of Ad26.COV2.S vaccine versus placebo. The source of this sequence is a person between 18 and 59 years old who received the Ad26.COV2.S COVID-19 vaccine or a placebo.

DNA of the CDR3: TGTGCTAGTGCCGGGACAGGGGCGAACACCGGGGAGCTGTTTTTT. Residues: CASAGTGANTGELFF. The gene calls are TRBV12-5 and TRBJ2-2, with 10 bases aligning to TRBD1. The V and J ends lost 7 bases and 0 bases, in that order; junction bases with no gene match: 2. Germline loops: CDR1 LGHNT, CDR2 FRNRAP. The CDR3 contains 15 residues. The full variable domain, in which reference TRBV12-5 and TRBJ2-2 provide the parts outside the CDR3, is DARVTQTPRHKVTEMGQEVTMRCQPILGHNTVFWYRQTMMQGLELLAYFRNRAPLDDSGMPKDRFSAEMPDATLATLKIQPSEPRDSAVYFCASAGTGANTGELFFGEGSRLTVL.